This record concerns one T cell receptor beta chain sequence. Its antigen target is currently unknown. No much larger clone is present one base from it, and per-base qualities are unavailable. Taken from cysteine to phenylalanine, the CDR3 has 13 residues. Only the CDR3 part of the read is kept: 39 bases, read in frame from the first base. The germline V gene (reference sequence) sets CDR1 to MNHNY and CDR2 to SVGAGI. Trimming at the junction amounts to 6 bases on V and 6 bases on J, and the germline ends lie 11 bases apart. The data derive from a study of T cell responses to AZD1222 COVID-19 vaccine (dated by TCRdb to the early 2020s). In terms of the full investigation: AZD1222 recipients with second doses at about 4 weeks or about 12 weeks were pooled, because spike-specific TCR depth and breadth did not differ between schedules. TCR sequencing covered more than 230 trial participants: about 210 given two doses of AZD1222 and approximately 26 given two doses of MenACWY control vaccine. Enrollment into the trials was organized by age into subgroups of 18-55, 56-69 and 70-plus years, and those subgroups contained roughly 150, 30 and 60 TCR-sequenced participants, respectively. Study-wide findings and limitations: The 56-69-year group was small, and its depth increase did not reach significance, likely because of low power. Conclusions about previously exposed vaccinees are limited, since just 6 or 7 AZD1222 recipients were seropositive for SARS-CoV-2 at baseline. Because no day 14 peak-response samples were available, the repertoires could be characterized only after the peak T cell response. Participants were mostly white British and included more females than males, and it was suggested by the authors that clonal diversity may have been underestimated. Epitopes outside the regions mutated in the B.1.351 and B.1.1.7 variants were reportedly recognized by nearly half of the unique spike-specific TCRs. After two AZD1222 doses, both the breadth and the depth of spike-specific TCRs were significantly higher than at day 0 and than in MenACWY recipients. The whole spike protein was spanned by vaccine-associated CD4 TCRs, and dominant responses were seen in regions 160-218 and 743-854.

The meaning of the sample's time point label: baseline before first vaccination. Vaccinee samples were obtained from the UK trials COV001 and COV002, which included a single-blind randomized controlled phase 2/3 trial of AZD1222 (ChAdOx1 nCoV-19) in healthy adults. Trial participant PBMC samples were collected at day 0 and day 28 after the second dose for TCRbeta chain sequencing. The CDR3 regions of human TCRbeta chains were analyzed by immunosequencing. In the source study's methods: Repertoire TCRs were checked for matches against a reference library of SARS-CoV-2-specific TCRs that had been generated using the MIRA antigen-specificity platform. Breadth meant the fraction of unique TCRs that were SARS-CoV-2-associated, whereas depth meant the fraction of total T cells that were SARS-CoV-2-associated. Using the MIRA data, every spike-specific TCR was mapped to the spike region that the TCR reacted to and assigned to either a CD4 or a CD8 class. Log10-transformed breadth and depth values were compared by one-way ANOVA with Sidak's multiple comparisons tests. TCRdb mirrors the immuneACCESS table, restricted to in-frame sequences. Some clones are absent from its copies; in checked studies, under half trace to an unresolved V gene, and the reason for the others is unknown. V and J calls and clone size come straight from that table; D and trimming were deduced from the DNA. Here the sample has approximately 120,000 clones; about nine tenths occur a single time. Just over 7% of the sample is held by the ten biggest clonotypes.

Sample: peripheral blood, taken on day 0 of AZD1222 vaccination. The receptor was derived from an adult in good health. The chain joins TRBV6-6 to TRBJ2-2; the D gene identity is not certain. DNA sequence: TGTGCCAGCAGCCCCACCCATCCCGGGGAGCTGTTTTTT. This yields the protein CASSPTHPGELFF.